The 15 T cell receptor beta chains given below trace back to one sample, sequenced in a study of T cell repertoires in cytomegalovirus infection. TCRdb re-analysed the reads in MiXCR, keeping a single row per CDR3 protein. This table holds some 600,000 distinct CDR3 sequences, 20% to 25% found once. The sequenced sample consisted of CD8+ T cells from PBMCs. Source of these receptors: a human donor in good health (CMV status not recorded). Some clones in this sample may be carry-over from other donors' samples.

The sample holds a few counts of this clonotype. The V call is TRBV28, the J call TRBJ1-4; TRBD1 aligns across 7 bases. The ends lost 6 bases at V and 4 bases at J; junction bases unmatched: 2. Germline values: CDR1 MDHEN, CDR2 SYDVKM. This CDR3 has 13 residues. CDR3 bases: TGTGCCAGCAGCCGGGACAGTAATGAAAAACTGTTTTTT. It yields the protein CASSRDSNEKLFF.

This clonotype was observed a single time. A much larger clone differs from this one at a single base, so this may be a read error. It is likely a read error, because the conserved phenylalanine at the end of the CDR3 is missing. J is TRBJ2-3 and V is TRBV20-1, with 12 bases fitting TRBD2. Per germline, CDR1 DFQATT and CDR2 SNEGSKA (reference sequence). With 6 bases clipped from V and 3 bases from J, the junction kept 4 bases outside the gene matches. The length of the CDR3 is 14 residues. For the CDR3, the DNA is TGCAGTGCCACTAGCGGGGGGACTACAGATACGCAGTATTCT. Translating gives CSATSGGTTDTQYS.

This clonotype showed up just a few times. The chain links TRBV7-2 to TRBJ1-6; 7 nucleotides match TRBD1. The CDR3 contains 16 residues. V lost 5 bases to trimming and J lost 3 bases; unmatched junction nucleotides: 7. Germline CDR1 is SGHTA and CDR2 is FQGNSA. CDR3 loop: CASSTRDSLYNSPLHF. The CDR3 nucleotides are TGTGCCAGCAGCACCCGGGACAGCCTCTATAATTCACCCCTCCACTTT.

Note on this clonotype: This may come from a read error, since a much larger clone is one base off. The V and J genes are TRBV28 and TRBJ2-6; D perhaps matches TRBD1 (6 bases). CDR3 size: 15 residues. Per germline, CDR1 MDHEN and CDR2 SYDVKM. V shed 10 bases and J shed 2 bases, with 15 bases lying between them. The CDR3 region has the DNA TGTGCCAACAGGGAACGGGCTCCTGGGGCCAACGTCCTGACTTTC. Translated: CANRERAPGANVLTF. Full variable domain (rest looked up from reference TRBV28 and TRBJ2-6): DVKVTQSSRYLVKRTGEKVFLECVQDMDHENMFWYRQDPGLGLRLIYFSYDVKMKEKGDIPEGYSVSREKKERFSLILESASTNQTSMYLCANRERAPGANVLTFGAGSRLTVL.

The rearrangement uses TRBV15 and TRBJ1-2; D possibly corresponds to TRBD1 (6 bases). Trimming left V 0 bases short and J 4 bases short, with 9 bases between. CDR3 length: 14 amino acids. Germline CDR1 reads LNHNV; CDR2 reads YYDKDF (reference sequence). The CDR3 DNA reads as TGTGCCACCAGCAGAGATGGGGGGGCCTATGGCTACACCTTC. It codes for CATSRDGGAYGYTF. Full variable domain (missing parts from reference TRBV15 and TRBJ1-2): DAMVIQNPRYQVTQFGKPVTLSCSQTLNHNVMYWYQQKSSQAPKLLFHYYDKDFNNEADTPDNFQSRRPNTSFCFLDIRSPGLGDTAMYLCATSRDGGAYGYTFGSGTRLTVV.

This rearrangement joins TRBV9 to TRBJ2-3, with unresolved D. With 3 bases removed from V and 6 bases from J, the gap between germline ends came to 20 bases. CDR3 size: 16 residues. The germline V gene has CDR1 SGDLS and CDR2 YYNGEE. The CDR3 protein is CASSGNRLFLSDTQYF. The CDR3 DNA reads TGTGCCAGCAGCGGGAACAGACTGTTCCTCTCGGATACGCAGTATTTT.

This clonotype was observed a handful of times. The chain recombines TRBV7-9 with TRBJ1-1; D is uncertain. The CDR3 totals 17 residues. Trimming removed 5 bases from V and 4 bases from J, with 23 bases in between. The germline CDR1 and CDR2 sequences are SEHNR and FQNEAQ (reference sequence). The DNA of the CDR3 is TGTGCCAGCAGCGATGGATACGGGGAGAGGTTGATCACTGAAGCTTTCTTT. It yields the protein CASSDGYGERLITEAFF. Complete variable domain (other parts from reference TRBV7-9 and TRBJ1-1): DTGVSQNPRHKITKRGQNVTFRCDPISEHNRLYWYRQTLGQGPEFLTYFQNEAQLEKSRLLSDRFSAERPKGSFSTLEIQRTEQGDSAMYLCASSDGYGERLITEAFFGQGTRLTVV.

A word on this clonotype: It may be a read error: a sequence one base away is much more abundant. This rearrangement joins TRBV12-3 or TRBV12-4 to TRBJ2-3; either TRBD1 or TRBD2 may fit D (5 bases each). This CDR3 comprises 13 residues. The CDR3 is CASSGDLTDAQYF. CDR3 in DNA: TGTGCCAGCAGCGGGGACCTCACAGATGCGCAGTATTTT.

The V gene is TRBV10-3, the J gene TRBJ2-7; D may match TRBD1 or TRBD2 (6 bases each). The length of the CDR3 is 15 residues. In germline, CDR1 is ENHRY, CDR2 SYGVKD. Trimming pared 3 bases from V and 3 bases from J, leaving 15 bases between. The CDR3 DNA follows: TGTGCCATCAGTGAAAGGAAGGGGGGTAGCTACGAGCAGTACTTC. Its translation is CAISERKGGSYEQYF.

As regards this clonotype: One base away lies a much larger clone, so this may be a sequencing read error. The V gene is TRBV28, the J gene TRBJ2-3, with D possibly being TRBD1 (6 bases). CDR1 and CDR2 from the germline V gene are MDHEN and SYDVKM. Deletions cut 5 bases from V and 5 bases from J, with 23 bases between. The CDR3 has 17 residues. The CDR3 protein is CASSLPRRDTKIDTQYF. The CDR3, as DNA: TGTGCCAGCAGTCTTCCGCGCCGGGACACAAAGATAGATACGCAGTATTTT.

This clonotype has just a few counts. The chain combines TRBV25-1 with TRBJ1-1, with 7 bases fitting TRBD1. The CDR3 has 15 amino acids. Trimming took 2 bases from V and 5 from J; bases not matched to a gene: 8. CDR1 and CDR2 from the germline V gene are MGHDK and SYGVNS. This CDR3 is CASSEERGGWTEAFF. As DNA, the CDR3 is TGTGCCAGCAGTGAAGAGAGAGGGGGCTGGACTGAAGCTTTCTTT.

The chain uses TRBV6-6 and TRBJ2-5; D is uncertain. Germline values: CDR1 MNHNY, CDR2 SVGAGI (reference sequence). V was clipped by 5 bases and J by 5 bases, with 15 bases between them. The CDR3 is made up of 14 amino acids. The CDR3 DNA reads TGTGCCAGCAGTCCCACCTGGATGGGCGAGACCCAGTACTTC. It encodes CASSPTWMGETQYF.

CDR3 nucleotides: TGCAGTGCTAGAGAGCTCGGTGAGGGAAACACCATATATTTT. Translation gives CSARELGEGNTIYF. The rearrangement uses TRBV20-1 and TRBJ1-3; D gene ambiguous. CDR1 is DFQATT and CDR2 is SNEGSKA in the germline V gene (reference sequence). V was clipped by 0 bases and J by 4 bases, with 10 bases between them. This CDR3 comprises 14 residues.

This clonotype was counted only a few times. The V gene is TRBV7-9, the J gene TRBJ2-1; 8 bases are shared with TRBD1. The CDR3 loop spans 13 amino acids. Germline V lookup: CDR1 SEHNR, CDR2 FQNEAQ (reference sequence). Losses at the gene ends were 5 bases for V and 15 bases for J; bases not matched to a gene: 12. CDR3: CASSTPRDRLRFF. The CDR3 nucleotides are TGTGCCAGCAGCACCCCCCGGGACAGGCTAAGGTTCTTC.

V is TRBV20-1 and J is TRBJ1-2; 8 nucleotides match TRBD1. Losses at the gene ends were 0 bases for V and 4 bases for J; bases not matched to a gene: 7. The CDR3 totals 15 residues. Germline values: CDR1 DFQATT, CDR2 SNEGSKA (reference sequence). The CDR3 sequence: CSARDRQGAGYGYTF. The CDR3 DNA follows: TGCAGTGCTAGAGATCGGCAGGGGGCAGGCTATGGCTACACCTTC.